This T cell receptor beta chain was observed in a study of identical twins. The study's findings and limits: Conclusions were based on cross-sectional statistical analysis, without following the same donors.

This CDR3 is built from 11 residues. With 1 base removed from V and 15 bases from J, the gap between germline ends came to 10 bases. CDR1 and CDR2 (germline): MGHRA, YSYEKL. TCRdb re-derived calls from the 5' RACE reads in MiXCR, one entry per CDR3 protein. The table has roughly 630,000 distinct CDR3 sequences, roughly 7.2% seen once; the top ten hold approximately 1.5%. The table lists this clonotype with a few counts. No antigen is known for it. Another study also made use of these data, one on yellow fever vaccine responses in identical twins.

The TCR sequence derives from a woman aged 18-29 years in good health. The chain carries TRBV4-1 and TRBJ2-1; D is ambiguous. The sequencing input was PBMCs. CDR3 nucleotide sequence: TGCGCCAGCAGCCAAGGGGTAGGTGTGTTCTTC. Translating it yields CASSQGVGVFF.